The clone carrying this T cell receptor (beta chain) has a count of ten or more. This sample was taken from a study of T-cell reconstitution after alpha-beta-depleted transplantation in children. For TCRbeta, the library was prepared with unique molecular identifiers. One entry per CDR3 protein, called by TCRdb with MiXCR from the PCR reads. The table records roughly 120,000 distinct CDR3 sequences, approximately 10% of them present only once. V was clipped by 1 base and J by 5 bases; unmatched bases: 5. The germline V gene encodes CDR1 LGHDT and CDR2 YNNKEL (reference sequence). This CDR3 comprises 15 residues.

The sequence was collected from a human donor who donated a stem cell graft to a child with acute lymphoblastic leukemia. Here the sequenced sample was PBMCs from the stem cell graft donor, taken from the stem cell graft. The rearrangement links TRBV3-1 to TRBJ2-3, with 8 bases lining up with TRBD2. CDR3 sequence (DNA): TGTGCCAGCAGCCAAGGGCCGACTAGCGAAGATACGCAGTATTTT. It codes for CASSQGPTSEDTQYF.